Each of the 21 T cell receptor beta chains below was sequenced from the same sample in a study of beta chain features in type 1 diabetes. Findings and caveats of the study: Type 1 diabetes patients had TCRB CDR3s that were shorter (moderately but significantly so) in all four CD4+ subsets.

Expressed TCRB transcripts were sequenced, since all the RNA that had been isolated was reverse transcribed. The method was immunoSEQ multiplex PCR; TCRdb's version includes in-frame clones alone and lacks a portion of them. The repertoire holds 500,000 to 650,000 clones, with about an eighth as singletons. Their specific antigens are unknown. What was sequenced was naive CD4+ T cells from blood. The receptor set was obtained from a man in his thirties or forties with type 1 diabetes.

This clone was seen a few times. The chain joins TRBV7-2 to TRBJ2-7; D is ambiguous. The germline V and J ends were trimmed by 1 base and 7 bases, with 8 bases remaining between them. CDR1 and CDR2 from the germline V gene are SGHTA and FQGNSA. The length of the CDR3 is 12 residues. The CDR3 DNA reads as TGTGCCAGCAGCTTAGTCCTGGGGGAGCAGTACTTC. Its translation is CASSLVLGEQYF.

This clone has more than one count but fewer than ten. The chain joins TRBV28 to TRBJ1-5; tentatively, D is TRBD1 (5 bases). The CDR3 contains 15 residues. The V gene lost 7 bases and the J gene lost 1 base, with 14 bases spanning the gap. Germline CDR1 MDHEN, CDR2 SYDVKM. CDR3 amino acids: CASTTHGASNQPQHF. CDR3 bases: TGTGCCAGCACCACACACGGGGCCAGCAATCAGCCCCAGCATTTT.

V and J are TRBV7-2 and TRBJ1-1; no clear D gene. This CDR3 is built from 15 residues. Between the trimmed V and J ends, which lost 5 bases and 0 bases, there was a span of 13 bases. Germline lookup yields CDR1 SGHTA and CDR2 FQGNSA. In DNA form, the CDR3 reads TGTGCCAGCAGCCCCACCCGGACCGTGAACACTGAAGCTTTCTTT. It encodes CASSPTRTVNTEAFF.

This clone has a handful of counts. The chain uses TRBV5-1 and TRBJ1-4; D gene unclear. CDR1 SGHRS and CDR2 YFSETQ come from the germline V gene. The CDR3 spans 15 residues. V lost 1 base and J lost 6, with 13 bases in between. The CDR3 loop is CASSLTPEGDEKLFF. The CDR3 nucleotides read TGCGCCAGCAGCTTGACACCAGAGGGAGATGAAAAACTGTTTTTT.

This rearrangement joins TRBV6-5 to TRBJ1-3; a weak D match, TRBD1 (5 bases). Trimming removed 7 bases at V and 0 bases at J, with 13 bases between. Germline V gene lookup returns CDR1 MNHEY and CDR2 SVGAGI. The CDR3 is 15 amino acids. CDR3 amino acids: CASTRTFSSGNTIYF. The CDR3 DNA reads TGTGCCAGCACCAGGACATTTAGCTCTGGAAACACCATATATTTT.

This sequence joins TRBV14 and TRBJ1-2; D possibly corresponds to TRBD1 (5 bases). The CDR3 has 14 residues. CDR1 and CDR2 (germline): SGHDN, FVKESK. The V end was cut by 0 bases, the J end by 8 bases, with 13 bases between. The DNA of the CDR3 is TGTGCCAGCAGCCAAGAACCCAGGGTAGGCGGCTACACCTTC. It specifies CASSQEPRVGGYTF.

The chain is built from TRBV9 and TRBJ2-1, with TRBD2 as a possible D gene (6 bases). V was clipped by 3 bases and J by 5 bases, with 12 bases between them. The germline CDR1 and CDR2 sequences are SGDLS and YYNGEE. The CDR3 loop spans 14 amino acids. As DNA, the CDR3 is TGTGCCAGCAGCGAAACCGGGACTCACAATGAGCAGTTCTTC. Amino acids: CASSETGTHNEQFF.

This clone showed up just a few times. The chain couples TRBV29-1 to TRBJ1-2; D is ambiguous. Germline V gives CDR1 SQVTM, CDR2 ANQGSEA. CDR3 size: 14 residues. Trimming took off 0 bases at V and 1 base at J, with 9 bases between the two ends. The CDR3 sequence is CSVEDDGFNYGYTF. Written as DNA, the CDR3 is TGCAGCGTTGAAGATGATGGGTTTAACTATGGCTACACCTTC. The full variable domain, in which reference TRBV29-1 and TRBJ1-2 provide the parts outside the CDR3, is SAVISQKPSRDICQRGTSLTIQCQVDSQVTMMFWYRQQPGQSLTLIATANQGSEATYESGFVIDKFPISRPNLTFSTLTVSNMSPEDSSIYLCSVEDDGFNYGYTFGSGTRLTVV.

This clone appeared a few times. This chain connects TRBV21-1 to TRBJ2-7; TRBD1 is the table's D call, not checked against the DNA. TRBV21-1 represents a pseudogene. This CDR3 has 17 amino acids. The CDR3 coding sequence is TGTGCCAGCAGCCAGTGGCCGGACAGGGGGGATTCCTACGAGCAGTACTTC. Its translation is CASSQWPDRGDSYEQYF.

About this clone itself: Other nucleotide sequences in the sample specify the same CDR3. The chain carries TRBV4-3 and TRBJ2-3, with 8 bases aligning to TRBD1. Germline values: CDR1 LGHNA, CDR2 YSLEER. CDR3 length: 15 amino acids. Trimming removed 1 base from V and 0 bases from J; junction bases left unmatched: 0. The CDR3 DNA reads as TGCGCCAGCAGCCAAGGACAGGGGAGCACAGATACGCAGTATTTT. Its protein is CASSQGQGSTDTQYF.

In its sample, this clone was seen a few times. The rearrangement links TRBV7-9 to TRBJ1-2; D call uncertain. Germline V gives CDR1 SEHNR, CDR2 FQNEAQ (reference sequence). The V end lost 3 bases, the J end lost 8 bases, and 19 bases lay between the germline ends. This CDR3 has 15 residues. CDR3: CASSFNLYDSGGYTF. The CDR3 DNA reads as TGTGCCAGCAGCTTTAACCTCTACGATAGCGGCGGCTACACCTTC.

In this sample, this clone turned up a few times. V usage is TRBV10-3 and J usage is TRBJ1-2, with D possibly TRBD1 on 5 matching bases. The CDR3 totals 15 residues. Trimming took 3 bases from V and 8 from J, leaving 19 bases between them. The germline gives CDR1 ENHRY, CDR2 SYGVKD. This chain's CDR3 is CAISESPPTQEGYTF. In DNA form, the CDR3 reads TGTGCCATCAGTGAATCCCCCCCAACACAGGAGGGCTACACCTTC.

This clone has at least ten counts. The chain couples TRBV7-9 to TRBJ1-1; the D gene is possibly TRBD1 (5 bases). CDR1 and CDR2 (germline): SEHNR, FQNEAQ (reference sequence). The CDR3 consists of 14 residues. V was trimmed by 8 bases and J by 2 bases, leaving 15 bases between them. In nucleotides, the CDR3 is TGTGCCAGCGGGGCCATCCGCCTCAACACTGAAGCTTTCTTT. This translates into CASGAIRLNTEAFF.

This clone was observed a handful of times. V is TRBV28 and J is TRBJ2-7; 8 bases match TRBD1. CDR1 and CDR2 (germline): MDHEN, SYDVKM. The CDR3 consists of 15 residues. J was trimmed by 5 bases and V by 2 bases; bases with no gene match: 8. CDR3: CASSLPQGAQDEQYF. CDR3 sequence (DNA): TGTGCCAGCAGTTTACCCCAGGGGGCGCAGGACGAGCAGTACTTC. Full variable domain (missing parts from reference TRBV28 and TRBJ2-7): DVKVTQSSRYLVKRTGEKVFLECVQDMDHENMFWYRQDPGLGLRLIYFSYDVKMKEKGDIPEGYSVSREKKERFSLILESASTNQTSMYLCASSLPQGAQDEQYFGPGTRLTVT.

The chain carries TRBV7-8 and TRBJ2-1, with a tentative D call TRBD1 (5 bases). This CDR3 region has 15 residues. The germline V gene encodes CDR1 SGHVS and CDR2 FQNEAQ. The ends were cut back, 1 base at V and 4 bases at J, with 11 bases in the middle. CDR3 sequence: CASSLEGAIYNEQFF. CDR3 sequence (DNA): TGTGCCAGCAGCTTAGAAGGGGCTATATACAATGAGCAGTTCTTC.

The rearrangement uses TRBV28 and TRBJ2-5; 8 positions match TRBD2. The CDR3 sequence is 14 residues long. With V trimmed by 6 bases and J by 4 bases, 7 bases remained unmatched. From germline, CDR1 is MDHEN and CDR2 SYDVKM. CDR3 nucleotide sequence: TGTGCCAGCAGCTGGACCGGGAGGGGAGAGACCCAGTACTTC. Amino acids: CASSWTGRGETQYF.

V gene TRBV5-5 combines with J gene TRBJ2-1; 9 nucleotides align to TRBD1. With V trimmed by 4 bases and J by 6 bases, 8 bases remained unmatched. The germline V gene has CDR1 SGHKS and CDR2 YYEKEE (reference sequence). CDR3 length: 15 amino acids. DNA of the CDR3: TGTGCCAGCAGCGGGGGACAGGGAAGTTTCAATGAGCAGTTCTTC. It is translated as CASSGGQGSFNEQFF.

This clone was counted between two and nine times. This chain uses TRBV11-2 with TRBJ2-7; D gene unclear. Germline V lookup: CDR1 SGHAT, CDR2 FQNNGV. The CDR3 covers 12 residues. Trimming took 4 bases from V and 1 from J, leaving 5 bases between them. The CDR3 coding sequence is TGTGCCAGCAGCTCCCCTTCCTACGAGCAGTACTTC. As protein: CASSSPSYEQYF.

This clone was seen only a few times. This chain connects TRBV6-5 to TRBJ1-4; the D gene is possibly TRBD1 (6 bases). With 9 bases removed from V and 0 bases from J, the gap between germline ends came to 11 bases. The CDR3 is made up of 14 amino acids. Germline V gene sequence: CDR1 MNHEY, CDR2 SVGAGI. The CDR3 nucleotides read TGTGCCAGTAAGGGGGAGGCAACTAATGAAAAACTGTTTTTT. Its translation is CASKGEATNEKLFF.

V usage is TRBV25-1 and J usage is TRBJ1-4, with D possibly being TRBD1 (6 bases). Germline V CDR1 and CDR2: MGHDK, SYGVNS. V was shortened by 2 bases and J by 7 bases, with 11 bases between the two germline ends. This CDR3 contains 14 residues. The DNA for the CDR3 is TGTGCCAGCAGTGAAAGGGACATAGCTGAAAAACTGTTTTTT. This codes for CASSERDIAEKLFF.

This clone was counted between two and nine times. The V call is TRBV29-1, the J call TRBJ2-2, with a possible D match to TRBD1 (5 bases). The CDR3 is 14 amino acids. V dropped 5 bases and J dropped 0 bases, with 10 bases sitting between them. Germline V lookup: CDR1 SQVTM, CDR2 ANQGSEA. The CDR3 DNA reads TGCAGCGTTCGGACAATTGCGAACACCGGGGAGCTGTTTTTT. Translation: CSVRTIANTGELFF.